The clone carrying this TCR beta chain has ten or more counts. Antigen: not known. This entry comes from a study of CD8 T cells in ankylosing spondylitis. Trimming removed 4 bases from V and 3 bases from J; junction bases left unmatched: 7. The CDR3 covers 15 residues. The germline gives CDR1 SGHRS, CDR2 YFSETQ. Quantitative barcoded 5'-RACE was used to prepare TCR beta libraries. TCRdb reanalysed the 5' RACE reads using MiXCR and keeps one entry per CDR3 protein. Of approximately 520,000 distinct CDR3 sequences in the sample, about 5.4% were seen once. General observations from the study: Ankylosing spondylitis blood appeared to carry a characteristic TCR beta motif of fewer than 10 highly homologous variants.

The V and J genes are TRBV5-1 and TRBJ1-1; the match to TRBD1 covers 9 bases. Sequenced sample: blood, either unsorted or a sorted T cell fraction (not recorded which). This sequence originates from a male donor with ankylosing spondylitis. The CDR3 sequence is CASSPNRGPDTEAFF. CDR3 sequence (DNA): TGCGCCAGCAGCCCCAACAGGGGGCCCGACACTGAAGCTTTCTTT.